Presented here are 17 T cell receptor beta chains from one specimen sequenced in a study of vaccination effects on CD4 cells after COVID-19 (dated by TCRdb to the early 2020s). After around 10 days of culture, CD4+ T cells were isolated with the EasySep CD4+ T cell isolation kit. The library came from the immunoSEQ multiplex PCR assay. This immuneACCESS table, as held by TCRdb, lists in-frame sequences with V and J called but not all clones. Of the missing ones, under half trace to an unresolved V gene in checked studies; the others have no known cause. This sample comprises 45,000 to 60,000 clones, about three quarters of them detected only once. The top ten hold about 12% of the sample. No antigen has been assigned to these receptors. Sequenced here: CD4+ T cells from PBMCs cultured without peptide, sampled before COVID-19 vaccination. The receptors here all came from a human donor who had a prior SARS-CoV-2 infection.

The rearrangement joins TRBV12-3 or TRBV12-4 to TRBJ1-5; perhaps TRBD1 as D (5 bases). The V gene lost 5 bases and the J gene lost 5 bases, with 10 bases spanning the gap. The CDR3 has 13 residues. CDR3 coding DNA: TGTGCCAGCAGTAAGACAGAGTATCAGCCCCAGCATTTT. It codes for CASSKTEYQPQHF.

The rearrangement links TRBV4-2 to TRBJ2-3; no clear D. V was pared by 0 bases and J by 0 bases, with 10 bases between. Germline CDR1 and CDR2: LGHNA and YNFKEQ. This CDR3 is 16 amino acids long. The CDR3 coding sequence is TGTGCCAGCAGCCAAGATACGAGTGGCAGCACAGATACGCAGTATTTT. Encoded protein: CASSQDTSGSTDTQYF.

The CDR3 sequence is CASSPLTGSLTF. The CDR3 nucleotides read TGTGCCAGCTCACCCCTAACGGGCTCTTTAACCTTC. The V and J genes are TRBV18 and TRBJ1-2; D ambiguous. The germline CDR1 and CDR2 sequences are KGHSH and LQKENI. The CDR3 consists of 12 residues. V gave up 3 bases and J gave up 14 bases, with 16 bases separating them.

The chain recombines TRBV2 with TRBJ1-1; D perhaps matches TRBD1 (5 bases). Trimming pared 2 bases from V and 11 bases from J, leaving 12 bases between. The CDR3 sequence is 12 residues long. Looked up from germline, CDR1 is SNHLY and CDR2 is FYNNEI. The CDR3 spells CASSESGARAFF. The CDR3 bases are TGTGCCAGCAGTGAATCCGGGGCGAGGGCTTTCTTT.

The count of this clone is one. The chain couples TRBV7-8 to TRBJ1-2; no firm D call. CDR1 and CDR2 from the germline V gene are SGHVS and FQNEAQ. V lost 5 bases and J 4 bases, leaving 23 bases between the germline ends. The CDR3 is made up of 17 amino acids. CDR3 DNA: TGTGCCAGCAGCCAACTCGGCTCGGGGTTCAACGTCTATGGCTACACCTTC. Amino acids: CASSQLGSGFNVYGYTF.

The chain carries TRBV5-1 and TRBJ2-3; TRBD1 is a possible D gene (5 bases). The CDR3 contains 15 residues. Germline lookup yields CDR1 SGHRS and CDR2 YFSETQ. Trimming pared 0 bases from V and 1 base from J, leaving 9 bases between. This CDR3 is CASSLGQGGTDTQYF. The CDR3 DNA reads TGCGCCAGCAGCTTGGGGCAGGGTGGCACAGATACGCAGTATTTT.

V is TRBV28 and J is TRBJ2-5; 11 nucleotides line up with TRBD2. Germline V gene lookup returns CDR1 MDHEN and CDR2 SYDVKM. This CDR3 region has 16 residues. With 6 bases clipped from V and 3 bases from J, the junction kept 9 bases outside the gene matches. DNA of the CDR3: TGTGCCAGCAGCCGGTTTATAGCGGGAGGGAAAGAGACCCAGTACTTC. This codes for CASSRFIAGGKETQYF. The full variable domain, with the rest looked up from reference TRBV28 and TRBJ2-5, is DVKVTQSSRYLVKRTGEKVFLECVQDMDHENMFWYRQDPGLGLRLIYFSYDVKMKEKGDIPEGYSVSREKKERFSLILESASTNQTSMYLCASSRFIAGGKETQYFGPGTRLLVL.

This chain links TRBV4-1 with TRBJ2-7; 7 bases match TRBD2. V shed 3 bases, J shed 6 bases, and the junction held 11 bases outside the gene matches. Per the germline V gene, CDR1 is MGHRA and CDR2 is YSYEKL. The CDR3 contains 15 residues. This CDR3 is CASSHNRDYGAEQYF. DNA for the CDR3: TGCGCCAGCAGCCACAACCGGGACTACGGAGCCGAGCAGTACTTC.

This chain connects TRBV15 to TRBJ2-1, with D possibly matching TRBD1 (5 bases). Trimming stripped 0 bases from V and 4 bases from J, with 16 bases between. This CDR3 is built from 17 residues. CDR1 LNHNV and CDR2 YYDKDF come from the germline V gene (reference sequence). The CDR3 protein is CATSRELPGFRYNEQFF. CDR3 bases: TGTGCCACCAGCAGAGAACTGCCAGGGTTTCGTTACAATGAGCAGTTCTTC.

This rearrangement joins TRBV2 to TRBJ1-3; D gene ambiguous. The CDR3 length is 13 residues. V lost 3 bases and J 3 bases, leaving 6 bases between the germline ends. The germline V gene has CDR1 SNHLY and CDR2 FYNNEI. As DNA, the CDR3 is TGTGCCAGCAGTGACGGTTTTGGAAACACCATATATTTT. It translates to CASSDGFGNTIYF.

The genes are TRBV9 and TRBJ2-2, with 9 bases identical to TRBD1. The CDR3 length is 17 residues. Trimming removed 3 bases from V and 5 bases from J; junction bases left unmatched: 11. From germline, CDR1 is SGDLS and CDR2 YYNGEE. The CDR3 DNA reads as TGTGCCAGCAGCGCTAGGGGCGGGACAGGGCAAACCGGGGAGCTGTTTTTT. This translates into CASSARGGTGQTGELFF.

This sequence joins TRBV9 and TRBJ1-2, with TRBD1 as a possible D gene (6 bases). From germline, CDR1 is SGDLS and CDR2 YYNGEE. Trimming removed 0 bases at V and 7 bases at J, with 13 bases between. CDR3 length equals 14 residues. DNA of the CDR3: TGTGCCAGCAGCGTAGCAAAAGGGGGTGGTGGCTACACCTTC. It encodes CASSVAKGGGGYTF.

The chain joins TRBV4-1 to TRBJ1-4; no definite D call. Trimming stripped 4 bases from V and 8 bases from J, with 26 bases between. Germline-derived CDR1 and CDR2 are MGHRA and YSYEKL. This CDR3 region has 18 residues. CDR3 residues: CASSPYGLLPTSREKLFF. The CDR3 nucleotides are TGCGCCAGCAGCCCTTATGGCTTGCTCCCTACAAGTAGGGAAAAACTGTTTTTT.

This clone was seen a few times. The chain employs TRBV2 and TRBJ2-1, with D perhaps matching TRBD1 (6 bases). V was clipped by 5 bases and J by 3 bases, with 11 bases between them. From germline, CDR1 is SNHLY and CDR2 FYNNEI. CDR3 length equals 14 residues. For the CDR3, the DNA is TGTGCCAGCAGTAAAACAGGGTACTACAATGAGCAGTTCTTC. This gives the protein CASSKTGYYNEQFF.

The chain uses TRBV5-1 and TRBJ1-2; D perhaps matches TRBD1 (6 bases). From germline, CDR1 is SGHRS and CDR2 YFSETQ. Trimming left V 7 bases short and J 0 bases short, with 19 bases between. The CDR3 covers 16 residues. In nucleotides, the CDR3 is TGCGCCAGCTCGAGGGGGACATTCTCAGCTAACTATGGCTACACCTTC. This encodes CASSRGTFSANYGYTF.

This sequence joins TRBV19 and TRBJ1-1; a weak D match, TRBD1 (6 bases). This CDR3 comprises 16 residues. The V gene's germline CDR1 is LNHDA and CDR2 SQIVND (reference sequence). Trimming removed 6 bases from V and 5 bases from J, with 22 bases in between. CDR3 DNA sequence: TGTGCCAGTAGCCCTAGAGGGATCAGGGGTGTTACTGAAGCTTTCTTT. Translating it yields CASSPRGIRGVTEAFF.

V is TRBV20-1 and J is TRBJ2-1; D tentatively fits TRBD1 or TRBD2 (5 bases each). The germline V and J ends were trimmed by 3 bases and 4 bases, with 13 bases remaining between them. The CDR3 spans 14 residues. From germline, CDR1 is DFQATT and CDR2 SNEGSKA (reference sequence). In DNA form, the CDR3 reads TGCAGTGCTAGTAAGAGAGGGGCATACAATGAGCAGTTCTTC. Translated, it gives CSASKRGAYNEQFF.